These 26 T cell receptor beta chains came from one sample sequenced in a study of blood T cell repertoires in COVID-19. TCRdb keeps only in-frame clones here, not all; method: immunoSEQ multiplex PCR. The top ten clones hold approximately 23% of a sample with over 35,000 clones, approximately 79% of them seen once. Sequencing was carried out using peripheral blood. The receptors were gathered from a man between 65 and 85 years old with acute or convalescent COVID-19.

J is TRBJ1-1 and V is TRBV3-1 (or the pseudogene TRBV3-2), with D possibly being TRBD1 (6 bases). The CDR3 is 12 residues long. Germline assignment: CDR1 LGHDT and CDR2 YNNKEL (reference sequence). V gave up 10 bases and J gave up 10 bases, with 19 bases separating them. CDR3 coding DNA: TGTGCCACCAGGGGCCCCGGGGGGCGAGCTTTCTTT. Its protein product is CATRGPGGRAFF.

The gene calls are TRBV30 and TRBJ2-3; TRBD2 matches at 7 bases. V shed 2 bases and J 1 base; nucleotides not matched to a gene: 9. Germline assignment: CDR1 GTSNPN and CDR2 SVGIG (reference sequence). This CDR3 spans 16 amino acids. The CDR3 region is CAWSQCQREGTDTQYF. For the CDR3, the DNA is TGTGCCTGGAGTCAATGTCAGCGGGAAGGCACAGATACGCAGTATTTT. The full variable domain, its missing parts supplied by reference TRBV30 and TRBJ2-3, is SQTIHQWPATLVQPVGSPLSLECTVEGTSNPNLYWYRQAAGRGLQLLFYSVGIGQISSEVPQNLSASRPQDRQFILSSKKLLLSDSGFYLCAWSQCQREGTDTQYFGPGTRLTVL.

The chain combines TRBV6-2 or TRBV6-3 with TRBJ2-7; 10 nucleotides match TRBD2. Germline lookup yields CDR1 MNHEY and CDR2 SVGEGT. The CDR3 has 14 residues. Trimming took 1 base from V and 5 from J; bases not matched to a gene: 2. CDR3 sequence: CASSYLAGGNEQYF. Here the CDR3 DNA reads TGTGCCAGCAGTTACTTAGCGGGAGGCAACGAGCAGTACTTC.

The chain's CDR3 is CASNLGTEGSPLHF. The CDR3, as DNA: TGTGCCAGCAACCTAGGGACAGAGGGATCACCCCTCCACTTT. This chain links TRBV6-5 with TRBJ1-6; 7 nucleotides agree with TRBD1. Looked up from germline, CDR1 is MNHEY and CDR2 is SVGAGI. The CDR3 contains 14 residues. V gave up 7 bases and J gave up 10 bases; unmatched junction bases: 10.

The chain links TRBV3-1 (or the pseudogene TRBV3-2) to TRBJ2-5; 7 bases agree with TRBD2. Germline assignment: CDR1 LGHDT and CDR2 YNNKEL (reference sequence). V lost 6 bases and J lost 2; bases outside the gene matches: 12. This CDR3 is built from 16 residues. In DNA form, the CDR3 reads TGTGCCAGCAGTCCCGGGGGTAGCGGGTATCAAGAGACCCAGTACTTC. Translated, it gives CASSPGGSGYQETQYF.

In its sample, this clone was seen once. The rearrangement links TRBV3-1 (or the pseudogene TRBV3-2) to TRBJ2-1; D remains unclear. CDR3 size: 15 residues. Trimming shortened V by 1 base and J by 5 bases, and 12 bases separated the two germline ends. Germline V gene lookup returns CDR1 LGHDT and CDR2 YNNKEL (reference sequence). The CDR3, as DNA: TGTGCCAGCAGCCAAGGGGCTGCAACAAACAATGAGCAGTTCTTC. Amino acid sequence: CASSQGAATNNEQFF.

In DNA form, the CDR3 reads TGTGCCACCAGCAGAGATTCCAACACCTACAATGAGCAGTTCTTC. This encodes CATSRDSNTYNEQFF. The chain uses TRBV15 and TRBJ2-1; D is undetermined. This CDR3 spans 15 amino acids. Looked up from germline, CDR1 is LNHNV and CDR2 is YYDKDF (reference sequence). V gave up 0 bases and J gave up 2 bases, with 8 bases separating them. Supplemented by reference TRBV15 and TRBJ2-1, the full variable domain reads DAMVIQNPRYQVTQFGKPVTLSCSQTLNHNVMYWYQQKSSQAPKLLFHYYDKDFNNEADTPDNFQSRRPNTSFCFLDIRSPGLGDTAMYLCATSRDSNTYNEQFFGPGTRLTVL.

This chain connects TRBV12-3 or TRBV12-4 to TRBJ1-5; no definite D call. V lost 5 bases to trimming and J lost 7 bases, with 12 bases between them. This CDR3 comprises 13 residues. CDR3: CASSPRPEQPQHF. CDR3 nucleotide sequence: TGTGCCAGCAGTCCCCGCCCGGAGCAGCCCCAGCATTTT.

The chain joins TRBV7-9 to TRBJ2-2, with TRBD2 as a possible D gene (5 bases). V dropped 3 bases and J dropped 4 bases, with 15 bases sitting between them. Germline CDR1 reads SEHNR; CDR2 reads FQNEAQ (reference sequence). The CDR3 length is 16 residues. CDR3 nucleotides: TGTGCCAGCAGCTTGGATGAGAGGGATACCACCGGGGAGCTGTTTTTT. Protein: CASSLDERDTTGELFF.

Here the CDR3 DNA reads TGTGCCAGCAGCTTCCGGGGGACAGACGGAAACACCATATATTTT. Encoded protein: CASSFRGTDGNTIYF. V and J are TRBV7-2 and TRBJ1-3; 7 positions agree with TRBD1. The CDR3 totals 15 residues. The V and J ends lost 3 bases and 4 bases, in that order; junction bases with no gene match: 6. Germline V gene lookup returns CDR1 SGHTA and CDR2 FQGNSA.

This sequence joins TRBV5-4 and TRBJ2-1; 9 bases agree with TRBD2. The CDR3 runs 15 residues. CDR1 SGHNT and CDR2 YYREEE come from the germline V gene (reference sequence). V lost 4 bases, J lost 4 bases, and 6 bases stayed unmatched. The CDR3 protein is CASSRTSGSYNEQFF. The CDR3 DNA is TGTGCCAGCAGCCGAACTAGCGGGTCGTACAATGAGCAGTTCTTC.

Only one count was recorded for this clone. The genes are TRBV24-1 and TRBJ1-4, with 7 bases identical to TRBD1. The CDR3 loop spans 16 amino acids. Germline V gene lookup returns CDR1 KGHDR and CDR2 SFDVKD. The V gene end was trimmed by 3 bases and the J gene end by 4 bases; junction bases not matched to a gene: 7. The CDR3 coding sequence is TGTGCCACCAGTGATAGAAGACAGGGTCTTAATGAAAAACTGTTTTTT. Encoded protein: CATSDRRQGLNEKLFF.

The chain employs TRBV2 and TRBJ1-5, with D possibly being TRBD1 (5 bases). This CDR3 comprises 14 residues. V shed 2 bases and J shed 8 bases, with 13 bases lying between them. Germline loops: CDR1 SNHLY, CDR2 FYNNEI. This CDR3 is CASSEPGPREPQHF. DNA for the CDR3: TGTGCCAGCAGTGAACCAGGGCCCCGGGAGCCCCAGCATTTT.

This chain uses TRBV19 with TRBJ1-1; D uncertain. Trimming took off 2 bases at V and 7 bases at J, with 14 bases between the two ends. The CDR3 covers 14 residues. Germline-derived CDR1 and CDR2 are LNHDA and SQIVND (reference sequence). The CDR3 region is CASSISRGNLEAFF. The CDR3 nucleotides are TGTGCCAGTAGTATATCTAGAGGGAATCTTGAAGCTTTCTTT.

This sequence joins TRBV7-9 and TRBJ2-3, with a weak D call TRBD1 (6 bases). V lost 2 bases and J lost 3, with 12 bases in between. The germline gives CDR1 SEHNR, CDR2 FQNEAQ (reference sequence). The CDR3 is 15 amino acids. CDR3 nucleotides: TGTGCCAGCAGCTTAATCCAAACAGGGACAGATACGCAGTATTTT. Amino acids: CASSLIQTGTDTQYF.

DNA of the CDR3: TGTGCCAGCATCTCGGGACTAGCGGGAGGAGGCGAGCAGTACTTC. Residues: CASISGLAGGGEQYF. The rearrangement joins TRBV27 to TRBJ2-7; 15 nucleotides match TRBD2. Germline V CDR1 and CDR2: MNHEY, SMNVEV (reference sequence). V dropped 7 bases and J dropped 6; count of bases not matched to a gene: 7. The CDR3 contains 15 residues.

The chain has TRBV3-1 (or the pseudogene TRBV3-2) and TRBJ2-7; 7 bases are shared with TRBD1. CDR1 is LGHDT and CDR2 is YNNKEL in the germline V gene (reference sequence). V dropped 1 base and J dropped 6; count of bases not matched to a gene: 3. The CDR3 loop spans 13 amino acids. CDR3 nucleotide sequence: TGTGCCAGCAGCCAAGGGTCAGGGGGCGAGCAGTACTTC. This gives the protein CASSQGSGGEQYF.

The chain recombines TRBV28 with TRBJ1-6; unclear D gene. The CDR3 contains 13 residues. Germline values: CDR1 MDHEN, CDR2 SYDVKM. The V and J ends lost 10 bases and 0 bases respectively, with 7 bases between them. The CDR3 DNA sequence: TGTGCCACGATGAGCTCCTATAATTCACCCCTCCACTTT. This codes for CATMSSYNSPLHF.

This clone was detected only a few times. This chain links TRBV6-1 with TRBJ2-2; a possible D gene is TRBD1 (6 bases). Germline V gene sequence: CDR1 MNHNS, CDR2 SASEGT. This CDR3 spans 15 amino acids. V lost 3 bases and J lost 3, with 11 bases in between. The CDR3 bases are TGTGCCAGCAGTGATGGTGCAGGGGACACCGGGGAGCTGTTTTTT. Amino acid sequence: CASSDGAGDTGELFF.

This clone has just a few counts. This chain uses TRBV5-1 with TRBJ2-1; D possibly corresponds to TRBD1 (5 bases). CDR3 size: 15 residues. Germline V gene lookup returns CDR1 SGHRS and CDR2 YFSETQ. Trimming removed 4 bases from V and 3 bases from J, with 14 bases in between. CDR3 sequence: CASSPEGVYYNEQFF. DNA for the CDR3: TGCGCCAGCAGCCCCGAAGGGGTCTACTACAATGAGCAGTTCTTC.

V usage is TRBV9 and J usage is TRBJ2-7, with D maybe TRBD1 (5 bases). The CDR3 contains 14 residues. V lost 0 bases and J lost 0, with 7 bases in between. Germline V gene sequence: CDR1 SGDLS, CDR2 YYNGEE. The CDR3 DNA follows: TGTGCCAGCAGCGTAGGACAGAGCTCCTACGAGCAGTACTTC. Translated: CASSVGQSSYEQYF.

This chain links TRBV18 with TRBJ1-5; D call uncertain. CDR1 is KGHSH, CDR2 LQKENI, per germline. CDR3 size: 13 residues. V dropped 3 bases and J dropped 5 bases, with 8 bases sitting between them. For the CDR3, the DNA is TGTGCCAGCTCACCCATGAGGGATCAGCCCCAGCATTTT. It is translated as CASSPMRDQPQHF. Full variable domain (remainder filled in from reference TRBV18 and TRBJ1-5): NAGVMQNPRHLVRRRGQEARLRCSPMKGHSHVYWYRQLPEEGLKFMVYLQKENIIDESGMPKERFSAEFPKEGPSILRIQQVVRGDSAAYFCASSPMRDQPQHFGDGTRLSIL.

The V gene is TRBV6-6, the J gene TRBJ2-2, with 9 positions matching TRBD1. Germline assignment: CDR1 MNHNY and CDR2 SVGAGI (reference sequence). V was clipped by 2 bases and J by 5 bases; unmatched bases: 3. The CDR3 totals 15 residues. The CDR3 DNA reads as TGTGCCAGCAGTTACGGACAGGGGAGGACCGGGGAGCTGTTTTTT. Its protein product is CASSYGQGRTGELFF.

The chain has TRBV7-2 and TRBJ2-7, with 8 bases lining up with TRBD2. After removal of 3 bases from V and 3 bases from J, the junction contained 4 bases not matched to a gene. This CDR3 has 14 amino acids. Per the germline V gene, CDR1 is SGHTA and CDR2 is FQGNSA. The CDR3 DNA reads TGTGCCAGCAGCTTTAGCGGGAACCGCTACGAGCAGTACTTC. Its translation is CASSFSGNRYEQYF.

This clone was detected a few times. CDR3 bases: TGTGCCAGCAGCTTAGGTCTAGCGGGAGTGACCGGGGAGCTGTTTTTT. Its protein is CASSLGLAGVTGELFF. The chain has TRBV7-9 and TRBJ2-2; 10 nucleotides line up with TRBD2. The CDR3 is 16 residues long. J lost 5 bases, V lost 1 base, and 4 bases had no gene match. Per the germline V gene, CDR1 is SEHNR and CDR2 is FQNEAQ (reference sequence).

This clone came up once. The rearrangement joins TRBV5-1 to TRBJ2-5; a weak D match, TRBD1 (5 bases). The CDR3 consists of 12 residues. Germline assignment: CDR1 SGHRS and CDR2 YFSETQ. The ends were cut back, 2 bases at V and 4 bases at J, with 6 bases in the middle. The CDR3 DNA reads TGCGCCAGCAGCTTTCAGGGAGAGACCCAGTACTTC. Protein sequence: CASSFQGETQYF.